A selection of T cell receptor beta chains follows, all from one sample in a study of CD8+ T cells in alopecia areata. The method was immunoSEQ multiplex PCR; TCRdb's version includes in-frame clones alone and lacks a portion of them. The repertoire holds more than 100,000 clones, around 59% seen once, with 8% to 10% in the top ten. Sequenced material: CD4+ T cells sorted from blood. The receptors derive from a human donor in good health. Both conserved end residues are part of each CDR3. Each record gives: J gene, clone size, V gene, D gene, CDR3 length, CDR3 protein, CDR3 DNA. A D gene is named only where the DNA matches it firmly. Expanded clones are given a class, and other clones once, few, many or no size at all.

TRBJ2-3 . TRBV5-1 TRBD2 15 CASSLELAGKDTQYF TGCGCCAGCAGCTTGGAGCTAGCGGGGAAGGATACGCAGTATTTT
TRBJ2-2 . TRBV5-1 . 16 CASSLPNLANTGELFF TGCGCCAGCAGCCTCCCTAATCTCGCGAACACCGGGGAGCTGTTTTTT
TRBJ1-4 . TRBV29-1 . 13 CSVYAGVNEKLFF TGCAGCGTTTATGCCGGTGTGAATGAAAAACTGTTTTTT
TRBJ2-6 . TRBV30 . 16 CAFRAGSISGANVLTF TGTGCCTTCAGGGCGGGTAGCATCTCTGGGGCCAACGTCCTGACTTTC
TRBJ1-5 once TRBV27 TRBD1 13 CASSMTGDQPQHF TGTGCCAGCAGCATGACAGGGGATCAGCCCCAGCATTTT
TRBJ2-7 . TRBV30 . 13 CAWSVWIGAEQYF TGTGCCTGGAGTGTATGGATTGGCGCCGAGCAGTACTTC
TRBJ2-5 . TRBV7-2 . 12 CASSLAAETQYF TGTGCCAGCAGCTTAGCGGCGGAGACCCAGTACTTC
TRBJ1-2 . TRBV7-6 TRBD1 16 CASSLGVPGQSYGYTF TGTGCCAGCAGCTTAGGCGTCCCGGGACAGAGTTATGGCTACACCTTC
TRBJ1-6 . TRBV7-2 . 13 CASSLIQGAPLHF TGTGCCAGCAGCTTGATACAGGGTGCACCCCTCCACTTT
TRBJ1-1 . TRBV25-1 . 17 CASTGPGGAGVDTEAFF TGTGCCAGCACCGGCCCGGGGGGGGCAGGGGTAGACACTGAAGCTTTCTTT
TRBJ1-2 . TRBV30 TRBD1 14 CAWSIGQGYYGYTF TGTGCCTGGAGTATCGGACAGGGCTACTATGGCTACACCTTC
TRBJ2-7 . TRBV7-9 TRBD1 17 CASSSAVWDRGFDEQYF TGTGCCAGCAGCTCGGCCGTCTGGGACAGGGGTTTCGACGAGCAGTACTTC
TRBJ1-2 . TRBV7-2 . 18 CASSLASSRDPSLYGYTF TGTGCCAGCAGCTTAGCGTCCAGCCGGGACCCCTCTCTCTATGGCTACACCTTC
TRBJ2-5 few TRBV14 . 18 CASSQERSRIITSETQYF TGTGCCAGCAGCCAAGAACGGTCTAGGATTATCACGTCAGAGACCCAGTACTTC
TRBJ1-2 . TRBV5-6 . 13 CASSDTSDYGYTF TGTGCCAGCAGCGACACAAGTGACTATGGCTACACCTTC
TRBJ2-5 . TRBV7-9 . 15 CASSLAITEQETQYF TGTGCCAGCAGCTTAGCAATTACGGAGCAAGAGACCCAGTACTTC
TRBJ1-4 . TRBV2 . 14 CASSEGAFAEKLFF TGTGCCAGCAGTGAAGGGGCTTTTGCTGAAAAACTGTTTTTT
TRBJ2-7 . TRBV25-1 . 13 CASSAGGTYEQYF TGTGCCAGCAGTGCCGGAGGGACCTACGAGCAGTACTTC
TRBJ1-1 . TRBV9 TRBD1 16 CASSAGTGSSDTEAFF TGTGCCAGCAGCGCCGGGACAGGGTCGTCGGACACTGAAGCTTTCTTT
TRBJ1-4 . TRBV27 . 14 CASSWRATNEKLFF TGTGCCAGCAGTTGGAGGGCAACTAATGAAAAACTGTTTTTT
TRBJ2-1 . TRBV30 . 15 CAWSVQPGPHNEQFF TGTGCCTGGAGTGTACAACCTGGGCCCCACAATGAGCAGTTCTTC
TRBJ2-7 . TRBV30 . 12 CASGTVIYEQYF TGTGCCTCCGGGACGGTTATCTACGAGCAGTACTTC
TRBJ2-7 . TRBV28 TRBD1 14 CASSQGQGLGEQYF TGTGCCAGTAGTCAGGGACAGGGGTTGGGCGAGCAGTACTTC
TRBJ2-1 few TRBV7-9 . 15 CASSLRGSSYNEQFF TGTGCCAGCAGCTTAAGGGGAAGCTCCTACAATGAGCAGTTCTTC
TRBJ2-5 few TRBV2 . 14 CASSGPSAAETQYF TGTGCCAGCAGTGGGCCTAGTGCTGCAGAGACCCAGTACTTC
TRBJ1-2 . TRBV29-1 . 11 CSGEGPGGYTF TGCAGCGGAGAGGGACCGGGGGGCTACACCTTC
TRBJ1-1 few TRBV12-5 . 17 CASGYTPDGGWDTEAFF TGTGCTAGTGGTTACACCCCCGATGGAGGTTGGGACACTGAAGCTTTCTTT
TRBJ1-6 . TRBV29-1 TRBD1 14 CSVRGQDPHSPLHF TGCAGCGTTCGAGGACAGGACCCTCATTCACCCCTCCACTTT
TRBJ1-5 once TRBV29-1 . 13 CSVASRSNQPQHF TGCAGCGTTGCCTCCAGGTCGAATCAGCCCCAGCATTTT
TRBJ1-6 . TRBV18 . 16 CASSPGENSYNSPLHF TGTGCCAGCTCACCAGGGGAGAACTCCTATAATTCACCCCTCCACTTT
TRBJ2-1 . TRBV7-7 . 13 CASSLGRDTEQFF TGTGCTAGCAGCTTAGGTCGGGATACGGAGCAGTTCTTC
TRBJ2-2 . TRBV5-1 . 13 CASRIPNTGELFF TGCGCCAGCAGGATTCCGAACACCGGGGAGCTGTTTTTT
TRBJ2-4 . TRBV28 . 15 CASSYDLLAKNIQYF TGTGCCAGCAGCTATGACTTACTAGCCAAAAACATTCAGTACTTC
TRBJ2-1 . TRBV7-2 . 14 CASSLYGVTEEQFF TGTGCCAGCAGCTTGTATGGGGTGACGGAGGAGCAGTTCTTC
TRBJ2-3 . TRBV29-1 TRBD2 14 CSVEDRSGGALQYF TGCAGCGTTGAAGATCGGAGCGGGGGGGCCCTGCAGTATTTT
TRBJ1-1 . TRBV30 . 13 CAWSAWRNTEAFF TGTGCCTGGAGTGCATGGAGGAACACTGAAGCTTTCTTT
TRBJ2-2 . TRBV6-6 . 14 CASSRVLDTGELFF TGTGCCAGCAGCAGGGTTTTGGACACCGGGGAGCTGTTTTTT
TRBJ2-7 . TRBV7-2 . 13 CASSLGRNYEQYF TGTGCCAGCAGCTTAGGTAGAAACTACGAGCAGTACTTC
TRBJ2-7 once TRBV20-1 . 11 CSARLIYEQYF TGCAGTGCTAGACTAATCTACGAGCAGTACTTC
TRBJ2-3 once TRBV18 . 13 CATRRDTTDTQYF TGTGCCACCAGACGGGACACCACAGATACGCAGTATTTT
TRBJ1-2 . TRBV4-3 . 15 CASSQEPNPNYGYTF TGCGCCAGCAGCCAAGAACCAAATCCTAACTATGGCTACACCTTC
TRBJ2-2 . TRBV7-2 TRBD1 13 CASSLWDSGELFF TGTGCCAGCAGCTTATGGGACAGCGGGGAGCTGTTTTTT
TRBJ2-7 . TRBV5-1 TRBD1 16 CASSPLGQGSLVEQYF TGCGCCAGCAGCCCACTCGGACAGGGTTCTCTGGTCGAGCAGTACTTC
TRBJ2-5 once TRBV19 . 11 CASTSGETQYF TGTGCCAGTACTTCAGGAGAGACCCAGTACTTC
TRBJ1-1 . TRBV29-1 . 12 CSVGKWDTEAFF TGCAGCGTTGGAAAGTGGGACACTGAAGCTTTCTTT
TRBJ2-7 . TRBV5-6 . 13 CASSWQGGHEQYF TGTGCCAGCAGCTGGCAGGGAGGCCACGAGCAGTACTTC
TRBJ2-5 few TRBV30 . 14 CAWSVGSGVETQYF TGTGCCTGGAGTGTAGGGTCGGGGGTGGAGACCCAGTACTTC
TRBJ2-7 . TRBV11-2 TRBD2 16 CASSLEPGLVPYEQYF TGTGCCAGCAGCTTGGAACCGGGACTAGTCCCCTACGAGCAGTACTTC
TRBJ2-1 . TRBV19 TRBD2 16 CASSRRLAGGSREQFF TGTGCCAGTAGTAGACGACTAGCGGGGGGATCTCGAGAGCAGTTCTTC
TRBJ2-1 . TRBV28 . 14 CATMRAGLSNEQFF TGTGCCACCATGAGGGCAGGGTTGAGCAATGAGCAGTTCTTC
TRBJ2-1 . TRBV7-3 TRBD2 15 CASSLSGGSRNEQFF TGTGCCAGCAGCCTAAGCGGGGGGTCGAGGAATGAGCAGTTCTTC
TRBJ1-2 . TRBV4-1 . 16 CASSQDKPREGYGYTF TGCGCCAGCAGCCAAGATAAGCCGCGCGAGGGTTATGGCTACACCTTC
TRBJ2-3 many TRBV28 TRBD2 15 CASSSLAGGLDTQYF TGTGCCAGCAGTTCACTAGCGGGGGGGTTAGATACGCAGTATTTT
TRBJ2-7 few TRBV18 . 17 CASSPGSPDRPSYEQYF TGTGCCAGCTCACCCGGGTCCCCTGACAGGCCATCCTACGAGCAGTACTTC
TRBJ2-7 . TRBV5-1 TRBD2 16 CASSPGTSEGLVEQYF TGCGCCAGCAGCCCTGGGACTAGCGAGGGTCTGGTCGAGCAGTACTTC
TRBJ2-6 . TRBV18 . 17 CASSPSTGLSGANVLTF TGTGCCAGCTCCCCTTCGACAGGCCTCTCTGGGGCCAACGTCCTGACTTTC
TRBJ2-3 few TRBV30 . 12 CAWEMRSDTQYF TGTGCCTGGGAGATGAGATCAGATACGCAGTATTTT
TRBJ2-5 . TRBV7-6 TRBD1 15 CASSQGQGYQETQYF TGTGCCAGCAGCCAAGGACAGGGGTACCAAGAGACCCAGTACTTC
TRBJ2-5 . TRBV5-1 TRBD2 16 CASSSLAGGNQETQYF TGCGCCAGCAGCTCTCTAGCGGGGGGAAATCAAGAGACCCAGTACTTC